The next 26 T cell receptor beta chains were all read from a single sample in a study of cytomegalovirus exposure and HLA in healthy donors. PCR used 60 Vbeta primers and 13 Jbeta primers. The repertoire was sequenced with immunoSEQ multiplex PCR; TCRdb's copy has only in-frame clones and lacks some. The sample includes roughly 100,000 clones, more than 65% of them seen just once. The source material was PBMCs. Every receptor here comes from a boy between 10 and 17 years old in good health and CMV-seronegative.

The genes are TRBV30 and TRBJ1-4; TRBD1 aligns across 7 bases. The CDR3 is made up of 16 amino acids. Germline CDR1 and CDR2: GTSNPN and SVGIG (reference sequence). The junction had 13 bases not matched to a gene; V was cut back by 6 bases and J by 3 bases. The CDR3 is CACTRQGVIANEKLFF. DNA for the CDR3: TGTGCCTGCACCAGACAGGGAGTAATAGCTAATGAAAAACTGTTTTTT.

The chain employs TRBV30 and TRBJ2-7; 8 bases are shared with TRBD2. CDR3 length: 13 amino acids. Trimming cost V 4 bases and J 5 bases; bases outside gene matches: 7. The V gene's germline CDR1 is GTSNPN and CDR2 SVGIG (reference sequence). CDR3 region: CAWKIAGTHEQYF. In nucleotides, the CDR3 is TGTGCCTGGAAAATAGCGGGGACCCACGAGCAGTACTTC. The variable domain in full, with the rest retrieved from reference TRBV30 and TRBJ2-7, is SQTIHQWPATLVQPVGSPLSLECTVEGTSNPNLYWYRQAAGRGLQLLFYSVGIGQISSEVPQNLSASRPQDRQFILSSKKLLLSDSGFYLCAWKIAGTHEQYFGPGTRLTVT.

The chain uses TRBV29-1 and TRBJ2-2, with 7 bases fitting TRBD1. Germline CDR1 SQVTM, CDR2 ANQGSEA. V dropped 6 bases and J dropped 1; count of bases not matched to a gene: 2. The CDR3 length is 13 residues. Here the CDR3 DNA reads TGCAGCGTCCGACAGGGGAACACCGGGGAGCTGTTTTTT. Protein product: CSVRQGNTGELFF.

This clone appeared once. The J gene is TRBJ1-1, the V gene TRBV7-9; the match to TRBD1 covers 7 bases. The trim removed 7 bases at V and 2 bases at J, leaving 10 bases unmatched. Looked up from germline, CDR1 is SEHNR and CDR2 is FQNEAQ (reference sequence). This CDR3 is 15 amino acids long. The CDR3 region is CASIFLGQINTEAFF. For the CDR3, the DNA is TGTGCCAGCATCTTTCTGGGACAGATTAACACTGAAGCTTTCTTT.

V usage is TRBV7-9 and J usage is TRBJ2-5; 7 nucleotides match TRBD2. The CDR3 consists of 13 residues. Trimming at V came to 8 bases and at J to 2 bases, leaving 5 bases not matched to a gene. The germline gives CDR1 SEHNR, CDR2 FQNEAQ (reference sequence). The CDR3, as DNA: TGTGCCAGCGGGACTACAAAACAAGAGACCCAGTACTTC. This encodes CASGTTKQETQYF. Supplemented by reference TRBV7-9 and TRBJ2-5, the full variable domain reads DTGVSQNPRHKITKRGQNVTFRCDPISEHNRLYWYRQTLGQGPEFLTYFQNEAQLEKSRLLSDRFSAERPKGSFSTLEIQRTEQGDSAMYLCASGTTKQETQYFGPGTRLLVL.

V usage is TRBV15 and J usage is TRBJ2-1, with 10 bases matching TRBD2. Trimming removed 6 bases from V and 3 bases from J; junction bases left unmatched: 8. The CDR3 has 16 residues. Germline loops: CDR1 LNHNV, CDR2 YYDKDF (reference sequence). The CDR3 DNA sequence: TGTGCCACCAGAGGTAGGACTAGCGGAGACTACAATGAGCAGTTCTTC. Protein product: CATRGRTSGDYNEQFF.

The chain is built from TRBV25-1 and TRBJ2-1; 12 bases are a match to TRBD2. Germline CDR1 MGHDK, CDR2 SYGVNS. The CDR3 is 16 amino acids. V was clipped by 4 bases and J by 3 bases; unmatched bases: 4. This CDR3 reads CASSARLAGVYNEQFF. CDR3 nucleotide sequence: TGTGCCAGCAGTGCTCGACTAGCGGGAGTCTACAATGAGCAGTTCTTC.

This clone appeared a few times. A read error may produce the germline difference seen at one junction end. The chain links TRBV25-1 to TRBJ2-1; 11 nucleotides match TRBD1. This CDR3 has 15 amino acids. CDR1 is MGHDK and CDR2 is SYGVNS in the germline V gene. The CDR3 nucleotides read TGTGCCAGCAGTGAATTAGACCCCGGACAGGGGGCTGCGGTCTTC. Protein product: CASSELDPGQGAAVF.

The CDR3 sequence: CASSPSNTEAFF. In nucleotides, the CDR3 is TGTGCCAGCAGCCCCTCGAACACTGAAGCTTTCTTT. This chain links TRBV28 with TRBJ1-1; no firm D call. Germline CDR1 MDHEN, CDR2 SYDVKM. The CDR3 is made up of 12 amino acids. V gave up 6 bases and J gave up 1 base, with 6 bases separating them.

The rearrangement uses TRBV4-1 and TRBJ2-5; 9 bases fit TRBD1. The germline V gene has CDR1 MGHRA and CDR2 YSYEKL. With V trimmed by 4 bases and J by 4 bases, 22 bases remained unmatched. CDR3 length equals 20 residues. CDR3 in amino acids: CASSLRIGGQGPSQRETQYF. The CDR3 nucleotides are TGCGCCAGCAGCCTTAGAATTGGGGGACAGGGTCCGAGTCAGCGAGAGACCCAGTACTTC.

The J gene is TRBJ2-7, the V gene TRBV27; D gene ambiguous. The CDR3 contains 13 residues. Looked up from germline, CDR1 is MNHEY and CDR2 is SMNVEV (reference sequence). V lost 7 bases and J 2 bases, leaving 12 bases between the germline ends. This chain's CDR3 is CASKPVGAYEQYF. For the CDR3, the DNA is TGTGCCAGCAAACCAGTGGGCGCCTACGAGCAGTACTTC.

The chain couples TRBV6-6 to TRBJ2-5; 9 nucleotides agree with TRBD2. Losses at the gene ends were 5 bases for V and 4 bases for J; bases not matched to a gene: 8. From germline, CDR1 is MNHNY and CDR2 SVGAGI (reference sequence). The CDR3 is 15 amino acids. The CDR3 loop reads CASSNSGSLIETQYF. As DNA, the CDR3 is TGTGCCAGCAGTAATAGCGGGAGTTTAATAGAGACCCAGTACTTC.

The chain has TRBV5-6 and TRBJ2-7, with TRBD2 as a possible D gene (5 bases). The CDR3 is 15 residues long. Trimming pared 5 bases from V and 2 bases from J, leaving 17 bases between. Germline assignment: CDR1 SGHDT and CDR2 YYEEEE. The CDR3 nucleotides read TGTGCCAGCAGTCACTTCAGCGGAGGACCCTACGAGCAGTACTTC. Protein sequence: CASSHFSGGPYEQYF. Combining the CDR3 with reference TRBV5-6 and TRBJ2-7 gives the whole variable domain DAGVTQSPTHLIKTRGQQVTLRCSPKSGHDTVSWYQQALGQGPQFIFQYYEEEERQRGNFPDRFSGHQFPNYSSELNVNALLLGDSALYLCASSHFSGGPYEQYFGPGTRLTVT.

This chain connects TRBV5-6 to TRBJ2-1; 8 bases map to TRBD1. This CDR3 contains 16 residues. V trimming: 3 bases; J trimming: 8 bases; junction bases outside the gene matches: 13. CDR1 SGHDT and CDR2 YYEEEE come from the germline V gene. CDR3 sequence: CASSSPWQGAGHEQFF. The CDR3 DNA reads TGTGCCAGCAGCTCGCCCTGGCAGGGGGCAGGGCATGAGCAGTTCTTC.

This clone was counted a few times. The genes are TRBV18 and TRBJ2-6; D not certain. V shed 0 bases and J shed 9 bases, with 15 bases lying between them. CDR1 is KGHSH and CDR2 is LQKENI in the germline V gene. The CDR3 contains 16 residues. The CDR3 is CASSPPESHGVNVLTF. The DNA of the CDR3 is TGTGCCAGCTCACCACCGGAGTCCCATGGCGTCAACGTCCTGACTTTC. Complete variable domain (other parts from reference TRBV18 and TRBJ2-6): NAGVMQNPRHLVRRRGQEARLRCSPMKGHSHVYWYRQLPEEGLKFMVYLQKENIIDESGMPKERFSAEFPKEGPSILRIQQVVRGDSAAYFCASSPPESHGVNVLTFGAGSRLTVL.

V and J are TRBV10-3 and TRBJ1-5, with D possibly TRBD1 on 5 matching bases. CDR3 length: 13 amino acids. Between the trimmed V and J ends, which lost 10 bases and 7 bases, there was a span of 17 bases. Germline lookup yields CDR1 ENHRY and CDR2 SYGVKD. The DNA of the CDR3 is TGTGCCACCAGATTAAGGGGTCACCAGCCCCAGCATTTT. It codes for CATRLRGHQPQHF.

This chain joins TRBV5-1 and TRBJ2-2; 9 bases are a match to TRBD1. J gave up 6 bases and V 0 bases, and 3 bases lay outside the gene matches. Germline V gene lookup returns CDR1 SGHRS and CDR2 YFSETQ. This CDR3 is 15 amino acids long. The CDR3 region has the DNA TGCGCCAGCAGCTTGGGACAGGGGGTCGCCGGGGAGCTGTTTTTT. Translated, it gives CASSLGQGVAGELFF.

This clone was observed a single time. The rearrangement joins TRBV6-1 to TRBJ2-7, with D tentatively TRBD2 (5 bases). The CDR3 sequence is 15 residues long. Germline CDR1 and CDR2: MNHNS and SASEGT. Trimming removed 1 base at V and 2 bases at J, with 12 bases between. In DNA, the CDR3 is TGTGCCAGCAGTGAAGTGGTTAGCGAAACCTACGAGCAGTACTTC. Its protein product is CASSEVVSETYEQYF.

The CDR3 sequence is CASSFEEDYGYTF. CDR3 bases: TGTGCCAGCAGTTTTGAGGAGGACTATGGCTACACCTTC. The chain is built from TRBV6-1 and TRBJ1-2; the D is unclear. The CDR3 sequence is 13 residues long. Germline V gene sequence: CDR1 MNHNS, CDR2 SASEGT. The V end lost 5 bases, the J end lost 3 bases, and 10 bases lay between the germline ends.

Note on this clone: One junction end disagrees with the germline gene, perhaps due to a read error. The genes are TRBV19 and TRBJ2-7; 8 bases fit TRBD1. Germline-derived CDR1 and CDR2 are LNHDA and SQIVND (reference sequence). The CDR3 length is 10 residues. The CDR3 protein is CLTGDAEQYF. CDR3 bases: TGCTTGACAGGGGATGCCGAGCAGTACTTC.

The chain employs TRBV28 and TRBJ1-2; perhaps TRBD1 as D (6 bases). The CDR3 has 15 amino acids. Trimming shortened V by 4 bases and J by 0 bases, and 12 bases separated the two germline ends. CDR1 is MDHEN and CDR2 is SYDVKM in the germline V gene. CDR3 nucleotides: TGTGCCAGCAGTTACACAGGGTTAGCTAACTATGGCTACACCTTC. Encoded protein: CASSYTGLANYGYTF.

The CDR3 DNA sequence: TGTGCCAGCATCAGGGAGGGGTGGACTGAAGCTTTCTTT. This sequence encodes CASIREGWTEAFF. The chain joins TRBV6-1 to TRBJ1-1; tentatively, D is TRBD1 (5 bases). Germline V gene data show CDR1 as MNHNS and CDR2 as SASEGT. V dropped 7 bases and J dropped 5 bases, with 14 bases sitting between them. There are 13 residues in the CDR3.

The rearrangement links TRBV7-2 to TRBJ2-7, with TRBD1 matching over 7 bases. Germline V gene lookup returns CDR1 SGHTA and CDR2 FQGNSA. The length of the CDR3 is 13 residues. With 4 bases clipped from V and 3 bases from J, the junction kept 3 bases outside the gene matches. CDR3 protein: CASSYPGGYEQYF. The CDR3 bases are TGTGCCAGCAGCTACCCAGGGGGCTACGAGCAGTACTTC. Using reference TRBV7-2 and TRBJ2-7 for the parts outside the CDR3, the full variable domain is GAGVSQSPSNKVTEKGKDVELRCDPISGHTALYWYRQSLGQGLEFLIYFQGNSAPDKSGLPSDRFSAERTGGSVSTLTIQRTQQEDSAVYLCASSYPGGYEQYFGPGTRLTVT.

This chain connects TRBV4-2 to TRBJ2-7, with TRBD2 identical over 7 bases. V was clipped by 2 bases and J by 0 bases; unmatched bases: 4. CDR1 LGHNA and CDR2 YNFKEQ come from the germline V gene. This CDR3 has 15 amino acids. CDR3 sequence reads: CASSQPLADSYEQYF. CDR3 sequence (DNA): TGTGCCAGCAGCCAACCGCTAGCGGACTCCTACGAGCAGTACTTC.

The chain uses TRBV7-9 and TRBJ2-7; the match to TRBD1 covers 7 bases. Germline values: CDR1 SEHNR, CDR2 FQNEAQ (reference sequence). V was clipped by 5 bases and J by 3 bases; unmatched bases: 4. The CDR3 spans 13 residues. The CDR3 sequence is CASSPGTDYEQYF. In DNA, the CDR3 is TGTGCCAGCAGCCCCGGGACAGACTACGAGCAGTACTTC.

The V gene is TRBV5-6, the J gene TRBJ1-2; D is perhaps TRBD1 (6 bases). Germline CDR1 and CDR2: SGHDT and YYEEEE. The CDR3 is 13 residues long. V was pared by 4 bases and J by 4 bases, with 11 bases between. The CDR3 nucleotides read TGTGCCAGCAGCCGGGACACCTTCTATGGCTACACCTTC. This gives the protein CASSRDTFYGYTF.